This is a list of T cell receptor beta chains from one sample in a study of STAT5B mutations in CD4+ large granular lymphocyte leukemia. The data were produced by immunoSEQ multiplex PCR, yet TCRdb's version contains in-frame clones alone and is incomplete. The repertoire has tens of thousands of clones, roughly 83% of them found once; the top ten carry 0.3% to 0.45%. The sample consisted of CD4+ T cells from blood buffy coats. The receptors shown here come from a human donor in good health. The CDR3 runs from the conserved cysteine through the conserved F or W. Fields, in order: clone size, D gene, V gene, J gene, CDR3 DNA, CDR3 protein. D genes are given only for firm matches. Clone size is stated in some rows and not others, as once, few, many or a class when expanded.

-	-	TRBV19	TRBJ1-2	TGTGCCAGTAGGAAAAACGGAGTGAAGGATGGCTACACCTTC	CASRKNGVKDGYTF
once	-	TRBV7-2	TRBJ2-3	TGTGCCAGCAGCCCCATCTCGGATACGCAGTATTTT	CASSPISDTQYF
-	-	TRBV15	TRBJ1-5	TGTGCCACCAGCAGAGGACCCAATCAGCCCCAGCATTTT	CATSRGPNQPQHF
-	-	TRBV7-2	TRBJ1-5	TGTGCCAGCAGCTTAGTAGGTACACCTACCAATCAGCCCCAGCATTTT	CASSLVGTPTNQPQHF
few	TRBD1	TRBV12-5	TRBJ1-1	TGTGCTAGTGGGTCTGGGACAGCTGCTGAAGCTTTCTTT	CASGSGTAAEAFF
-	TRBD2	TRBV25-1	TRBJ2-1	TGTGCCAGCGGAGGTGAGGGGACTAGCATGTGGAATGAGCAGTTCTTC	CASGGEGTSMWNEQFF
-	TRBD1	TRBV5-1	TRBJ1-5	TGCGCCAGCAGCTTGAGCCCCACAGGGGGCAATCAGCCCCAGCATTTT	CASSLSPTGGNQPQHF
-	TRBD1	TRBV6-6	TRBJ2-7	TGTGCCAGCAGTTACTCGGGACAGGGGGCCCACGAGCAGTACTTC	CASSYSGQGAHEQYF
-	-	TRBV18	TRBJ1-1	TGTGCCAGCTCACGCGATTCGACAGAGAACACTGAAGCTTTCTTT	CASSRDSTENTEAFF
-	-	TRBV7-9	TRBJ2-7	TGTGCCAGCAGCTTAGTTCCCAGTAGCTCCTACGAGCAGTACTTC	CASSLVPSSSYEQYF
-	-	TRBV6-5	TRBJ1-1	TGTGCCAGCAGCGTCAGACAGTTGAACACTGAAGCTTTCTTT	CASSVRQLNTEAFF